This T cell receptor (beta chain) originates from a study of blood T cell repertoires in COVID-19. Looking at the study overall: Acute and convalescent COVID-19 samples came from the United States, Italy and Spain. Nucleic acid was either cDNA or gDNA, and it came from T cells, B-cell-depleted T cells, or PBMCs.

Germline values: CDR1 KGHSH, CDR2 LQKENI. Germline trimming cut 2 bases from V and 5 bases from J; bases unmatched to any gene: 9. This CDR3 spans 17 amino acids. Libraries were prepared by immunoSEQ multiplex PCR; TCRdb keeps only in-frame clonotypes and omits some of them. The repertoire holds fewer than 200,000 clones, with about 80% as singletons. The count of this clone is one. Participants were placed into cohorts based on the clinical history they reported. The gene calls are TRBV18 and TRBJ2-5, with TRBD2 identical over 12 bases. This receptor was taken from a woman between 65 and 79 years old in a cohort exposed to, infected with or recovered from COVID-19 (not recorded which). Sequencing input: PBMCs or T cells enriched from blood (not recorded which). CDR3 sequence: CASSPIAGLAGQETQYF. The CDR3 DNA reads as TGTGCCAGCTCACCAATTGCGGGACTAGCGGGCCAGGAGACCCAGTACTTC.